These T cell receptor beta chains were read from a single sample in a study of CD8+CD57+ T cells in acquired aplastic anemia. TCRdb independently ran MiXCR on the reads; one entry per CDR3 protein. The sample has fewer than 250,000 distinct CDR3 sequences, approximately 52% seen once. The material sequenced was sorted CD4+, CD8+, or CD8+CD57+ T cells (not recorded which) from PBMCs. All receptors derive from a human donor in good health, serving as a control. Both conserved end residues are part of each CDR3. The D gene is left open where the match is weak. Clone size, where shown, is once, few, many, or a class for clones that have expanded.

j_gene | v_gene | abundance | d_gene | len | CDR3aa | CDR3nt
TRBJ1-1 | TRBV6-6 | many | NA | 15 | CASRLLSESNTEAFF | TGTGCCAGCAGACTCTTGTCCGAGAGTAACACTGAAGCTTTCTTT
TRBJ1-1 | TRBV6-5 | NA | NA | 17 | CASSYVTGSTFNTEAFF | TGTGCCAGCAGTTACGTGACTGGGTCGACATTTAACACTGAAGCTTTCTTT
TRBJ2-1 | TRBV9 | many | TRBD1 | 16 | CASSETGEVGYNEQFF | TGTGCCAGCAGCGAGACAGGGGAGGTGGGATACAATGAGCAGTTCTTC
TRBJ1-4 | TRBV30 | few | NA | 15 | CAWKTGTATNEKLFF | TGTGCCTGGAAAACAGGGACCGCAACTAATGAAAAACTGTTTTTT
TRBJ1-5 | TRBV12-3/TRBV12-4 | many | NA | 18 | CASSFTGIFRDSNQPQHF | TGTGCCAGCAGTTTTACGGGAATCTTCCGAGATAGCAATCAGCCCCAGCATTTT
TRBJ2-7 | TRBV15 | NA | TRBD2 | 15 | CATSSIGRGAYEQYF | TGTGCCACCAGCAGTATTGGGCGGGGGGCCTACGAGCAGTACTTC
TRBJ2-1 | TRBV7-8 | many | NA | 13 | CASSIGGYNEQFF | TGTGCCAGCAGCATCGGGGGTTACAATGAGCAGTTCTTC
TRBJ2-7 | TRBV9 | few | TRBD2 | 16 | CASSVGWLAGTYEQYF | TGTGCCAGCAGCGTAGGGTGGCTAGCGGGAACTTACGAGCAGTACTTC
TRBJ1-4 | TRBV5-1 | many | NA | 15 | CASSMDSSTNEKLFF | TGCGCCAGCAGCATGGACAGCTCAACTAATGAAAAACTGTTTTTT
TRBJ2-4 | TRBV24-1 | many | TRBD1 | 16 | CATSETGGPSKNIQYF | TGTGCCACCAGTGAGACAGGGGGCCCCTCCAAAAACATTCAGTACTTC
TRBJ2-7 | TRBV2 | few | NA | 13 | CASSVNGAYEQYF | TGTGCCAGCAGTGTCAATGGGGCCTACGAGCAGTACTTC
TRBJ1-2 | TRBV29-1 | medium-sized | NA | 12 | CSVKEGVVGYTF | TGCAGCGTGAAGGAGGGGGTGGTTGGCTACACCTTC
TRBJ1-1 | TRBV29-1 | NA | NA | 13 | CSVEGTANTEAFF | TGCAGCGTTGAAGGGACAGCGAACACTGAAGCTTTCTTT
TRBJ1-2 | TRBV12-3/TRBV12-4 | many | NA | 13 | CASNWGWGDGYTF | TGTGCCAGCAATTGGGGTTGGGGGGATGGCTACACCTTC
TRBJ2-5 | TRBV24-1 | NA | TRBD1 | 16 | CATSDPGQGARKTQYF | TGTGCCACCAGTGACCCGGGACAGGGGGCACGAAAGACCCAGTACTTC
TRBJ1-2 | TRBV7-9 | NA | NA | 13 | CASRSRDTYGYTF | TGTGCCAGCCGAAGCCGGGACACCTATGGCTACACCTTC
TRBJ1-2 | TRBV29-1 | NA | NA | 13 | CSVEARLSNGYTF | TGCAGCGTTGAAGCCAGATTATCTAATGGCTACACCTTC
TRBJ2-7 | TRBV10-2 | NA | TRBD1 | 14 | CDSNAGTGVYEQYF | TGCGACAGCAACGCCGGGACAGGGGTATACGAGCAGTACTTC
TRBJ1-5 | TRBV6-5 | many | TRBD1 | 15 | CASSRGQGPNQPQHF | TGTGCCAGCAGTAGAGGACAGGGACCCAATCAGCCCCAGCATTTT
TRBJ1-1 | TRBV5-1 | once | NA | 13 | CASSLEPRAEAFF | TGCGCCAGCAGCTTGGAACCTCGGGCTGAAGCTTTCTTT
TRBJ2-5 | TRBV10-3 | NA | NA | 15 | CAISESLGGMETQYF | TGTGCCATCAGTGAGTCCTTGGGCGGCATGGAGACCCAGTACTTC
TRBJ1-2 | TRBV5-1 | NA | NA | 16 | CAGSPYGAPWNYGYTF | TGTGCCGGCAGCCCCTATGGGGCACCCTGGAACTATGGCTACACCTTC
TRBJ1-2 | TRBV2 | many | NA | 14 | CASSEAGRGKGYTF | TGTGCCAGCAGTGAAGCAGGGAGGGGCAAAGGCTACACCTTC
TRBJ2-3 | TRBV10-3 | NA | NA | 13 | CAISAPGTDTQYF | TGTGCCATCAGTGCCCCGGGCACAGATACGCAGTATTTT
TRBJ2-2 | TRBV7-3 | NA | TRBD1 | 17 | CASSSGQGRRITGELFF | TGTGCCAGCAGCTCCGGACAGGGGAGAAGAATCACCGGGGAGCTGTTTTTT
TRBJ2-3 | TRBV5-6 | many | TRBD1 | 14 | CASSWTGLLDTQYF | TGTGCCAGCAGCTGGACAGGGTTATTAGATACGCAGTATTTT
TRBJ2-6 | TRBV12-3/TRBV12-4 | NA | NA | 21 | CASSYLRILGQGTSGVNVLTF | TGTGCCAGCAGTTACCTACGAATCCTGGGGCAGGGGACGAGTGGGGTCAACGTCCTGACTTTC
TRBJ2-5 | TRBV5-1 | NA | TRBD2 | 17 | CASSPPSLAGGQGTQYF | TGCGCCAGCAGCCCCCCGTCACTAGCGGGGGGGCAAGGGACCCAGTACTTC
TRBJ1-6 | TRBV9 | many | NA | 15 | CASSSRGDASSPLHF | TGTGCCAGCAGCTCTCGGGGGGACGCTAGTTCACCCCTCCACTTT
TRBJ1-1 | TRBV12-3/TRBV12-4 | many | NA | 16 | CASSFRLGSSNTEAFF | TGTGCCAGCAGTTTCCGCCTGGGCAGTTCGAACACTGAAGCTTTCTTT
TRBJ1-2 | TRBV7-9 | NA | TRBD1 | 18 | CASSFSPGTGVMGYGYTF | TGTGCCAGCAGCTTTAGTCCCGGGACAGGGGTTATGGGCTATGGCTACACCTTC
TRBJ1-2 | TRBV2 | NA | NA | 16 | CASSAPSRDSNYGYTF | TGTGCCAGCAGTGCGCCGAGCAGGGACTCTAACTATGGCTACACCTTC
TRBJ1-5 | TRBV24-1 | few | TRBD1 | 14 | CATSEGTGYYNEHF | TGTGCCACCAGTGAGGGGACAGGGTATTATAATGAGCATTTT
TRBJ1-5 | TRBV6-4 | many | TRBD1 | 15 | CASSPAGGQNQPQHF | TGTGCCAGCAGTCCTGCAGGGGGCCAAAATCAGCCCCAGCATTTT
TRBJ2-4 | TRBV12-3/TRBV12-4 | NA | TRBD1 | 11 | CAISAGGIQYF | TGTGCCATCAGTGCAGGGGGCATTCAGTACTTC
TRBJ2-2 | TRBV24-1 | many | NA | 17 | CATSATTGQSRTGELFF | TGTGCCACCAGTGCCACGACAGGCCAGTCAAGGACCGGGGAGCTGTTTTTT
TRBJ2-5 | TRBV18 | many | NA | 15 | CASSPPGPYQETQYF | TGTGCCAGCTCACCACCGGGGCCGTACCAAGAGACCCAGTACTTC
TRBJ1-4 | TRBV3-1 | many | TRBD1 | 15 | CASSHSTGSLEKLFF | TGTGCCAGCAGCCATTCGACAGGGTCTTTAGAAAAACTGTTTTTT
TRBJ1-2 | TRBV29-1 | NA | NA | 15 | CSVDDWSGPNYGYTF | TGCAGCGTTGACGATTGGTCCGGACCGAACTATGGCTACACCTTC
TRBJ1-2 | TRBV11-2 | NA | NA | 19 | CASSQGKLISPGRADGYTF | TGTGCCAGCAGCCAAGGGAAGTTGATATCTCCGGGCCGTGCGGATGGCTACACCTTC
TRBJ2-3 | TRBV7-9 | NA | NA | 14 | CASTAFEAGDTQYF | TGTGCCAGCACTGCTTTCGAGGCAGGAGATACGCAGTATTTT
TRBJ2-2 | TRBV7-6 | NA | NA | 16 | CASSARGSVNTGELFF | TGTGCCAGCAGCGCACGGGGGTCCGTTAACACCGGGGAGCTGTTCTTT
TRBJ2-5 | TRBV5-1 | once | TRBD2 | 14 | CASSQRGLAGAQYF | TGCGCCAGCAGCCAGAGGGGACTAGCGGGGGCACAGTACTTC
TRBJ1-2 | TRBV2 | NA | NA | 10 | CASTGGGYTF | TGTGCCAGCACCGGCGGGGGCTACACCTTC
TRBJ2-7 | TRBV10-3 | NA | NA | 13 | CAISESLSYEQYF | TGTGCCATCAGTGAGTCGCTTTCGTACGAGCAGTACTTC
TRBJ1-2 | TRBV7-3 | NA | TRBD1 | 14 | CASSGTGKNYGYTF | TGTGCCAGCAGCGGGACAGGGAAGAACTATGGCTACACCTTC
TRBJ1-2 | TRBV28 | few | TRBD1 | 13 | CASSPGGEYGYTF | TGTGCCAGCAGTCCAGGGGGCGAATATGGCTACACCTTC
TRBJ1-1 | TRBV19 | many | NA | 16 | CASSIGGGGRRTEAFF | TGTGCCAGTAGTATTGGGGGTGGGGGCCGGAGAACTGAAGCTTTCTTT
TRBJ1-6 | TRBV7-2 | many | NA | 16 | CASRALPGAGNSPLHF | TGTGCCAGCAGAGCTCTGCCGGGGGCAGGTAATTCACCCCTCCACTTT
TRBJ2-3 | TRBV7-2 | NA | NA | 12 | CASSLVGDTQYF | TGTGCCAGCAGCTTAGTCGGGGATACGCAGTATTTT
TRBJ2-2 | TRBV29-1 | NA | NA | 14 | CSVRQGGGIGELFF | TGCAGCGTTCGACAGGGAGGTGGAATCGGGGAGCTGTTTTTT
TRBJ2-1 | TRBV5-1 | many | TRBD2 | 17 | CASSLNSGGARGNEQFF | TGCGCCAGCAGCTTGAATAGCGGGGGGGCTCGGGGCAATGAGCAGTTCTTC
TRBJ1-1 | TRBV20-1 | NA | TRBD1 | 12 | CSAPAGQGEAFF | TGCAGTGCTCCTGCCGGACAGGGGGAAGCTTTCTTT
TRBJ2-2 | TRBV20-1 | NA | NA | 13 | CSATDLGDGELFF | TGCAGTGCCACGGACCTCGGGGACGGGGAGCTGTTTTTT
TRBJ1-5 | TRBV15 | few | NA | 14 | CATSRPTGNQPQHF | TGTGCCACCAGCAGACCCACAGGGAATCAGCCCCAGCATTTT
TRBJ1-5 | TRBV7-2 | NA | NA | 16 | CASSPRGAGSNQPQHF | TGTGCCAGCAGCCCGCGGGGGGCGGGAAGCAATCAGCCCCAGCATTTT
TRBJ2-7 | TRBV7-9 | NA | NA | 12 | CASSSAYVEQYF | TGTGCCAGCAGCTCCGCGTATGTCGAGCAGTACTTC